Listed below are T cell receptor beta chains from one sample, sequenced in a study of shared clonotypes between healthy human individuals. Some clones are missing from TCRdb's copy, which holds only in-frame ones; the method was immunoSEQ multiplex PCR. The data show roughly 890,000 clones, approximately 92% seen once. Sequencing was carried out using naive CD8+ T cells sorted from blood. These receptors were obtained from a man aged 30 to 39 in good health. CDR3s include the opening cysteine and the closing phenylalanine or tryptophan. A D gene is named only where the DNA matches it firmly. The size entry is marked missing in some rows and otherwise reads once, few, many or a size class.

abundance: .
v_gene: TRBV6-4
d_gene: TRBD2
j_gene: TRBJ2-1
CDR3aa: CASSYIAGADNEQFF
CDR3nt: TGTGCCAGCAGTTATATAGCGGGAGCCGACAATGAGCAGTTCTTC

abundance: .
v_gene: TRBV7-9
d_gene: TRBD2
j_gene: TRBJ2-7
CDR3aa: CASSNREGSYEQYF
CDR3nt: TGTGCCAGCAGCAACCGGGAGGGGTCCTACGAGCAGTACTTC

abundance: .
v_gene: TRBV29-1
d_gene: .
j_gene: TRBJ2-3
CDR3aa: CSAYPGRADTQYF
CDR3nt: TGCAGCGCGTACCCGGGCCGTGCAGATACGCAGTATTTT

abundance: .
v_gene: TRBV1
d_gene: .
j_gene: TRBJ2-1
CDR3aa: CTSGQQVRDEQFF
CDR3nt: TGCACCAGCGGACAACAGGTACGGGATGAGCAGTTCTTC

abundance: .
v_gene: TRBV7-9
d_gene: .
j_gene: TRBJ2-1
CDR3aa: CASSGKWEQFF
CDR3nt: TGTGCCAGCAGCGGGAAGTGGGAGCAGTTCTTC

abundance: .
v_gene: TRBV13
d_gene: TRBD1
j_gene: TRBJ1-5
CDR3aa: CASSQGGGRGSNQPQHF
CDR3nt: TGTGCCAGCAGCCAGGGGGGGGGCCGTGGTAGCAATCAGCCCCAGCATTTT

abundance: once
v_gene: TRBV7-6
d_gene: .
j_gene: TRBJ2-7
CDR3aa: CASSDAGREGSYEQYF
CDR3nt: TGTGCCAGCAGTGACGCCGGCAGGGAAGGCTCCTACGAGCAGTACTTC

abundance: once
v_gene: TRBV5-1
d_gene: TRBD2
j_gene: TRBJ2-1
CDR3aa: CASSLQDPRLAGGFNEQFF
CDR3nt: TGCGCCAGCAGCTTACAGGACCCCCGACTAGCGGGAGGATTCAATGAGCAGTTCTTC

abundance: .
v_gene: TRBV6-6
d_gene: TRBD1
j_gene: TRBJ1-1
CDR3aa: CASSLGQGALGTEAFF
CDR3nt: TGTGCCAGCAGTTTAGGACAGGGGGCATTGGGCACTGAAGCTTTCTTT

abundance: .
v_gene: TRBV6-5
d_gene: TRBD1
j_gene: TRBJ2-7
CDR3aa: CASSYSWDRVYEQYF
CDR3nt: TGTGCCAGCAGTTACTCATGGGACAGGGTGTACGAGCAGTACTTC

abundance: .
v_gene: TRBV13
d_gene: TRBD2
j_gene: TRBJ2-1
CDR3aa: CASSSSGRGNEQFF
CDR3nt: TGTGCCAGCAGCTCTAGCGGGAGAGGCAATGAGCAGTTCTTC

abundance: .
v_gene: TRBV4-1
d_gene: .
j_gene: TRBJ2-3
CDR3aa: CASSQLSGADTQYF
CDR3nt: TGCGCCAGCAGCCAGCTCAGTGGCGCAGATACGCAGTATTTT

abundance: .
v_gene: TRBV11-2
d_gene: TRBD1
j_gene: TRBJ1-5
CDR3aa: CASSRTGDNQPQHF
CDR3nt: TGTGCCAGCAGCCGGACAGGAGACAATCAGCCCCAGCATTTT

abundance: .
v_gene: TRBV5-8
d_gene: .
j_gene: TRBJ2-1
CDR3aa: CASNPFQGSYNEQFF
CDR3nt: TGTGCCAGCAACCCGTTCCAGGGGTCCTACAATGAGCAGTTCTTC

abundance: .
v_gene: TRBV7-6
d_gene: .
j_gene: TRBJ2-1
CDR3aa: CASSLANEDEQFF
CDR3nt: TGTGCCAGCAGCTTAGCGAATGAGGATGAGCAGTTCTTC

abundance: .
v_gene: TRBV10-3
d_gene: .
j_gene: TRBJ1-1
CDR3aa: CAISESTGFTEAFF
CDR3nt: TGTGCCATCAGTGAGTCCACAGGGTTCACTGAAGCTTTCTTT

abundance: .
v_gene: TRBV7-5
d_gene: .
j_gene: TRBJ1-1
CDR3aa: CVRSQYRDRHSSMNTEAFF
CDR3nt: TGTGTCAGAAGCCAGTACCGGGACAGGCACTCGAGTATGAACACTGAAGCTTTCTTT

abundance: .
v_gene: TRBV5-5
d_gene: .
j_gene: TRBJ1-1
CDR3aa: CASSLVAGDTEAFF
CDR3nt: TGTGCCAGCAGCTTAGTGGCGGGGGACACTGAAGCTTTCTTT

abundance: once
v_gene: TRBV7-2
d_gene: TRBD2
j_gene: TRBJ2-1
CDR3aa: CASTPLAGITYNEQFF
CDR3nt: TGTGCCAGCACCCCCCTAGCGGGAATTACCTACAATGAGCAGTTCTTC

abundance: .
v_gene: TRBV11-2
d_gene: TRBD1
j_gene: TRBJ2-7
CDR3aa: CASRDRVIEQYF
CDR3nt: TGTGCCAGCCGGGACAGGGTAATTGAGCAGTACTTC

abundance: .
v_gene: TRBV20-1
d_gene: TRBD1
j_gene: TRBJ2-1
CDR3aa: CSARQGAEQFF
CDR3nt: TGCAGTGCAAGACAGGGAGCTGAGCAGTTCTTC

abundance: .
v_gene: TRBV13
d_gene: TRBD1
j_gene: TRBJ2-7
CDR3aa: CASSSRDRRAYEQYF
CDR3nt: TGTGCCAGCAGCTCGCGGGACAGGAGAGCCTACGAGCAGTACTTC

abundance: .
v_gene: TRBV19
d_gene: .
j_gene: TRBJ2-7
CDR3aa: CASSGQSLGYEQYF
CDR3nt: TGTGCCAGTAGCGGACAGTCCCTGGGCTACGAGCAGTACTTC

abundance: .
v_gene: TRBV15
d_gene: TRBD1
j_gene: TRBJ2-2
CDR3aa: CATSSTGAGELFF
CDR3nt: TGTGCCACCAGCAGCACAGGGGCCGGGGAGCTGTTTTTT

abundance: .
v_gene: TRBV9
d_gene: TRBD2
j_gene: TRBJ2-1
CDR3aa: CASSRRERLNEQFF
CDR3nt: TGTGCCAGCAGCCGGCGGGAGAGACTCAATGAGCAGTTCTTC

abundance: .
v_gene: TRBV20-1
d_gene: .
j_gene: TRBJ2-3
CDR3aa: CSARLVDTQYF
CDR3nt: TGCAGTGCTAGACTAGTGGATACGCAGTATTTT

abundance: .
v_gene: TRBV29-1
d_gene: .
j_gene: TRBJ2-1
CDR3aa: CSVLWRDEQFF
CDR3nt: TGCAGCGTTTTGTGGCGGGATGAGCAGTTCTTC

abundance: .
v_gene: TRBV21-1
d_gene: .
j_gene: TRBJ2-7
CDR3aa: CASSTPGTENDYEQYF
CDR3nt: TGTGCCAGCAGCACGCCCGGGACAGAAAATGACTACGAGCAGTACTTC

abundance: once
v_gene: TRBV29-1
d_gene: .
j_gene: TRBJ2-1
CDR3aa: CSVGGGALFDEQFF
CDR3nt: TGCAGCGTTGGAGGAGGGGCTTTGTTCGATGAGCAGTTCTTC

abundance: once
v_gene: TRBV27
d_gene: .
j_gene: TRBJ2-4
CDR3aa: CASSPRTRGGLAKNIQYF
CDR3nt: TGTGCCAGCAGTCCAAGGACACGAGGAGGGCTAGCCAAAAACATTCAGTACTTC

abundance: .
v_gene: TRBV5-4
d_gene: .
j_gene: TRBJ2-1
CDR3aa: CATRAWGSYNEQFF
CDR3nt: TGTGCCACCCGGGCATGGGGGTCCTACAATGAGCAGTTCTTC

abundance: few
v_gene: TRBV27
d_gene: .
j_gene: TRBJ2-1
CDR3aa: CASSPSGGSYNEQFF
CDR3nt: TGTGCCAGCAGTCCCAGTGGGGGCTCCTACAATGAGCAGTTCTTC

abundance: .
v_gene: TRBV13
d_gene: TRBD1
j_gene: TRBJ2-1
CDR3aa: CASNRGTGGNLAYNEQFF
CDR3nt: TGTGCCAGCAATCGCGGGACAGGGGGAAATCTAGCCTACAATGAGCAGTTCTTC

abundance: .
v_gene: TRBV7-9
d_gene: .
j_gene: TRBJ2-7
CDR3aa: CASSPVGGTYEQYF
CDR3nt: TGTGCCAGCAGCCCGGTGGGGGGCACCTACGAGCAGTACTTC

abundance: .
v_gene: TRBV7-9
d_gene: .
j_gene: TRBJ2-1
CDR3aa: CASSLGARPPPSYNEQFF
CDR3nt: TGTGCCAGCAGCTTAGGAGCCCGACCCCCACCCTCCTACAATGAGCAGTTCTTC

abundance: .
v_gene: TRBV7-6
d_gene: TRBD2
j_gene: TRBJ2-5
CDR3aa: CASSYDGTSGKRKYF
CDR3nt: TGTGCCAGCAGCTACGACGGGACTAGCGGGAAGAGAAAGTACTTC

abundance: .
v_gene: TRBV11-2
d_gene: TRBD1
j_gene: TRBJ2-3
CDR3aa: CASSLAGGDAADTQYF
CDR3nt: TGTGCCAGCAGCTTAGCAGGGGGCGATGCTGCAGATACGCAGTATTTT

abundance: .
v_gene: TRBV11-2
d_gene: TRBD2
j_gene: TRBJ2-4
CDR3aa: CASSLSGRSRWDIQYF
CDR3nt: TGTGCCAGCAGCCTCAGCGGGAGATCCCGTTGGGACATTCAGTACTTC

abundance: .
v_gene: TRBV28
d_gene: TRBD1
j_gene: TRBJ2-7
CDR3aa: CASFYRGRPYEQYF
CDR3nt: TGTGCCAGCTTTTACAGGGGTCGTCCCTACGAGCAGTACTTC

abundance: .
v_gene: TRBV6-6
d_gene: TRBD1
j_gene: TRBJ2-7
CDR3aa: CASSYSGTGTTEQYF
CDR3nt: TGTGCCAGCAGTTACTCTGGGACAGGAACCACCGAGCAGTACTTC

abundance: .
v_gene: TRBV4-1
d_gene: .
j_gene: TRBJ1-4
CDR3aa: CASSQEGEVLFF
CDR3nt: TGCGCCAGCAGCCAAGAGGGGGAAGTACTGTTTTTT

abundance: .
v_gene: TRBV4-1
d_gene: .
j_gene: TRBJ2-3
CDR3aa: CASSQDSAEGTHTDTQYF
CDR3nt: TGCGCCAGCAGCCAAGACAGTGCTGAAGGGACGCACACAGATACGCAGTATTTT

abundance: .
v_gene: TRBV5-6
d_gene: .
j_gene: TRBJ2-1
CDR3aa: CASSQETGPEQFF
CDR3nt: TGTGCCAGCAGCCAGGAGACTGGGCCTGAGCAGTTCTTC

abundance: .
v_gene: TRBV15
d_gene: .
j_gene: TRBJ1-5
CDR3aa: CATSQSGVYQPQHF
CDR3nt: TGTGCCACCAGCCAATCGGGGGTCTATCAGCCCCAGCATTTT

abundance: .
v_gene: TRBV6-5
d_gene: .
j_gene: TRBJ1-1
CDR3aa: CASSLGRNTEAFF
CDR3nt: TGTGCCAGCAGTCTCGGACGGAACACTGAAGCTTTCTTT

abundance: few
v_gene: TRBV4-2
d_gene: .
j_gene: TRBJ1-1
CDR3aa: CASSQDLGLNTEAFF
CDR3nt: TGTGCCAGCAGCCAGGACCTGGGCCTTAACACTGAAGCTTTCTTT

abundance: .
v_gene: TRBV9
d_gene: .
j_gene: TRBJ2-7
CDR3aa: CASSVDGYEQYF
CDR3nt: TGTGCCAGCAGCGTAGATGGATACGAGCAGTACTTC